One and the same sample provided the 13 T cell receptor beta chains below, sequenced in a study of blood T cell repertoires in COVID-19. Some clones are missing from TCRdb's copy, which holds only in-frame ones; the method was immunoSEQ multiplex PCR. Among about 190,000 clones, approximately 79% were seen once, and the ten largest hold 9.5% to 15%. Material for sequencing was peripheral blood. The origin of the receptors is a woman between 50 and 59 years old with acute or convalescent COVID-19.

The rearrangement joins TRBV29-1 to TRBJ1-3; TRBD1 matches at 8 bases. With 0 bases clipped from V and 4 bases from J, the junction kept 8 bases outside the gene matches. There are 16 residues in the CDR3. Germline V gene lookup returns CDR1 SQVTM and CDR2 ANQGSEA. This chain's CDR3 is CSVEDRQGASGNTIYF. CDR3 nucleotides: TGCAGCGTTGAAGATCGGCAGGGGGCATCCGGAAACACCATATATTTT.

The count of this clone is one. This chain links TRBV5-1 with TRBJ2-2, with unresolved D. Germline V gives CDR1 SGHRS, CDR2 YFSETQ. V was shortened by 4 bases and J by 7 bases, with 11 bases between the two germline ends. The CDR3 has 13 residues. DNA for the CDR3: TGCGCCAGCAGCCTGGCTGAGAACGGGGAGCTGTTTTTT. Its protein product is CASSLAENGELFF.

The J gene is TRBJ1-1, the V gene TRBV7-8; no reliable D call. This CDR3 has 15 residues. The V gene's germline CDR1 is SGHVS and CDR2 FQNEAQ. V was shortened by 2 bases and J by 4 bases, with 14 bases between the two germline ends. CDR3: CASSLSSDAATEAFF. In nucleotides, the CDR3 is TGTGCCAGCAGCTTATCGAGCGACGCGGCCACTGAAGCTTTCTTT.

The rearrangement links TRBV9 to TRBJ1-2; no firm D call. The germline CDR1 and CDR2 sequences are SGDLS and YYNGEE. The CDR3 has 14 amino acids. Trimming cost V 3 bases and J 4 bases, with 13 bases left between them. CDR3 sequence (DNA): TGTGCCAGCAGCGCGGGGAACTTTGCCTATGGCTACACCTTC. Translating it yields CASSAGNFAYGYTF.

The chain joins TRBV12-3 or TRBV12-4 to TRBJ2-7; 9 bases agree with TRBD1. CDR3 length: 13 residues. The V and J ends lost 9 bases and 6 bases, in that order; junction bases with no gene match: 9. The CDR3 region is CASMGQGGLEQYF. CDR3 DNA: TGTGCCAGTATGGGACAGGGAGGGCTCGAGCAGTACTTC.

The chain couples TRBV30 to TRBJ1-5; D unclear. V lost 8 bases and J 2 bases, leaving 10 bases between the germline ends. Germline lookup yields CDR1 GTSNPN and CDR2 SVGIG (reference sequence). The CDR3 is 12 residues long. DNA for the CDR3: TGTGCCGCCGACTCCGGCAATCAGCCCCAGCATTTT. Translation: CAADSGNQPQHF.

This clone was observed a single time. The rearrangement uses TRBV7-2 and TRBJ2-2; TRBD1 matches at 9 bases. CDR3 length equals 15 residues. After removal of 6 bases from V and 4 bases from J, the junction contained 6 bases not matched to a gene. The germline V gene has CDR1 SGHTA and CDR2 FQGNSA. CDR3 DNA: TGTGCCAGCAGATACGGACAGGGGACCACCGGGGAGCTGTTTTTT. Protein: CASRYGQGTTGELFF.

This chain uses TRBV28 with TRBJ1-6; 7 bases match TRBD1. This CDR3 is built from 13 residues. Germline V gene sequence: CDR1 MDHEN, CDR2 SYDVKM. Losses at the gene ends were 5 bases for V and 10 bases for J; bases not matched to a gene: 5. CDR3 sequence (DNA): TGTGCCAGCAGTACAGGGGTCCGGTCACCCCTCCACTTT. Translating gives CASSTGVRSPLHF.

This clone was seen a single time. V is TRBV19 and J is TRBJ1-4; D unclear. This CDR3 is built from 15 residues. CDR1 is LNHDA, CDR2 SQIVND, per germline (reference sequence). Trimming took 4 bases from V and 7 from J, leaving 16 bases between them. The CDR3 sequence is CASSTSVLGSEKLFF. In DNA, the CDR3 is TGTGCCAGTAGTACCTCCGTTCTGGGGAGTGAAAAACTGTTTTTT.

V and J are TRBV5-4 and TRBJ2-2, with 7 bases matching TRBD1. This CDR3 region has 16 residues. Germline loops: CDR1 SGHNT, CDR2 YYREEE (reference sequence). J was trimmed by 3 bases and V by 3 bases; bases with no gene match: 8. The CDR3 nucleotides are TGTGCCAGCAGCTCCCGGGACAGACTCTACACCGGGGAGCTGTTTTTT. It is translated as CASSSRDRLYTGELFF.

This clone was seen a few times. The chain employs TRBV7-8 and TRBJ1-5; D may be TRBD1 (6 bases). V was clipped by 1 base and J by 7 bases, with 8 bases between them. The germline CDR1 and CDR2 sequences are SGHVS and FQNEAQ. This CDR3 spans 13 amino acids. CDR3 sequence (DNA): TGTGCCAGCAGCTTAGTACAGGGACAGCCCCAGCATTTT. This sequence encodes CASSLVQGQPQHF.

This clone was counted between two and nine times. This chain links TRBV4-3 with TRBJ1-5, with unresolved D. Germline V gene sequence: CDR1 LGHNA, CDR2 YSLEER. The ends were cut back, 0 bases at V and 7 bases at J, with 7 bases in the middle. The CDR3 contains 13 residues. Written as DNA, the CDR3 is TGCGCCAGCAGCCAAGATCGTCGGCAGCCCCAGCATTTT. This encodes CASSQDRRQPQHF.

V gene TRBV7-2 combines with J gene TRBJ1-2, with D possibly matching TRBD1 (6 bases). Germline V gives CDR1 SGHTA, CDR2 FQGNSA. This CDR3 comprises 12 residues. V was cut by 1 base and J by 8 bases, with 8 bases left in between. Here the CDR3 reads CASSLDTGGYTF. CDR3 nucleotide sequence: TGTGCCAGCAGCTTAGATACAGGGGGCTACACCTTC.